Listed here are 18 T cell receptor beta chains from one sample, sequenced in a study of identical twins. One entry per CDR3 protein, called by TCRdb with MiXCR from the 5' RACE reads. The profile shows 1.5 million or so distinct CDR3 sequences, around a third of them singletons. The source material was cord blood. The receptors stem from a newborn girl in good health.

This chain links TRBV29-1 with TRBJ2-7, with TRBD2 matching 7 bases. Germline trimming cut 5 bases from V and 5 bases from J; bases unmatched to any gene: 9. The CDR3 has 13 amino acids. From germline, CDR1 is SQVTM and CDR2 ANQGSEA. CDR3 amino acids: CSVRSGVLDEQYF. The CDR3 bases are TGCAGCGTTCGCAGCGGGGTCCTGGACGAGCAGTACTTC.

This clonotype was counted between two and nine times. The chain carries TRBV27 and TRBJ2-2; D call uncertain. This CDR3 region has 13 residues. CDR1 and CDR2 from the germline V gene are MNHEY and SMNVEV (reference sequence). V lost 4 bases, J lost 8 bases, and 11 bases lay in between. The CDR3 DNA reads TGTGCCAGCAGTTCCCCTCCTACGGGGGAGCTGTTTTTT. Its protein is CASSSPPTGELFF.

The V and J genes are TRBV20-1 and TRBJ2-5; D is possibly TRBD1 (5 bases). The V gene's germline CDR1 is DFQATT and CDR2 SNEGSKA (reference sequence). The V and J ends lost 4 bases and 1 base respectively, with 13 bases between them. The CDR3 has 14 amino acids. The CDR3 nucleotides read TGCAGTGCTACTCCCAGGGCAATCCAAGAGACCCAGTACTTC. Protein sequence: CSATPRAIQETQYF.

The V gene is TRBV4-1, the J gene TRBJ1-5; 10 bases align to TRBD1. Germline V CDR1 and CDR2: MGHRA, YSYEKL. The CDR3 contains 15 residues. Trimming took 6 bases from V and 5 from J; bases not matched to a gene: 7. CDR3: CASSYGQGGDQPQHF. The CDR3 DNA reads TGCGCCAGCAGTTACGGACAGGGGGGAGATCAGCCCCAGCATTTT.

The chain joins TRBV27 to TRBJ2-6, with 8 bases identical to TRBD1. Trimming took 1 base from V and 0 from J; bases not matched to a gene: 8. Germline-derived CDR1 and CDR2 are MNHEY and SMNVEV (reference sequence). CDR3 length equals 19 residues. The CDR3 DNA follows: TGTGCCAGCAGTTTATATCGGACAGGGCGGTCCTCTGGGGCCAACGTCCTGACTTTC. Translating gives CASSLYRTGRSSGANVLTF.

This clonotype was seen a few times. This chain joins TRBV21-1 and TRBJ2-7; the table gives TRBD1 as D, unverified against the DNA. TRBV21-1 counts as a pseudogene. The CDR3 runs to 15 residues. CDR3 residues: CASSKGGDRGYEQYF. In DNA, the CDR3 is TGTGCCAGCAGCAAAGGTGGAGACAGGGGCTACGAGCAGTACTTC.

This clonotype was detected a few times. V usage is TRBV7-2 and J usage is TRBJ2-7; no clear D. Germline V gene data show CDR1 as SGHTA and CDR2 as FQGNSA. The CDR3 sequence is 11 residues long. V was clipped by 2 bases and J by 6 bases, with 5 bases between them. CDR3 sequence (DNA): TGTGCCAGCAGCTTATCGCCCGAGCAGTACTTC. Protein sequence: CASSLSPEQYF.

This CDR3 reads CSGPGHYGYTF. Here the CDR3 DNA reads TGCAGTGGCCCGGGACACTATGGCTACACCTTC. The genes are TRBV20-1 and TRBJ1-2, with D tentatively TRBD1 (5 bases). Germline CDR1 reads DFQATT; CDR2 reads SNEGSKA (reference sequence). This CDR3 comprises 11 residues. Trimming removed 7 bases at V and 3 bases at J, with 9 bases between.

This clonotype has more than one count but fewer than ten. The chain is built from TRBV5-1 and TRBJ1-1; tentatively, D is TRBD1 (6 bases). Between the trimmed V and J ends, which lost 1 base and 3 bases, there was a span of 13 bases. Germline-derived CDR1 and CDR2 are SGHRS and YFSETQ. The CDR3 consists of 15 residues. CDR3 region: CASSLRGGSYTEAFF. Written as DNA, the CDR3 is TGCGCCAGCAGCTTGAGGGGGGGCTCATACACTGAAGCTTTCTTT.

This rearrangement joins TRBV20-1 to TRBJ1-2; 10 bases match TRBD1. The CDR3 consists of 15 residues. The V gene's germline CDR1 is DFQATT and CDR2 SNEGSKA (reference sequence). Germline trimming cut 3 bases from V and 4 bases from J; bases unmatched to any gene: 8. This chain's CDR3 is CSARRQGAIAYGYTF. CDR3 in DNA: TGCAGTGCTAGGAGACAGGGGGCGATCGCCTATGGCTACACCTTC.

The rearrangement joins TRBV20-1 to TRBJ2-2, with 8 bases that match TRBD2. The CDR3 runs to 16 residues. In germline, CDR1 is DFQATT, CDR2 SNEGSKA (reference sequence). The V segment lost 0 bases and the J segment 2 bases; nucleotides outside the gene matches: 5. Here the CDR3 reads CSARDTGLGNTGELFF. For the CDR3, the DNA is TGCAGTGCTAGAGACACGGGACTAGGAAACACCGGGGAGCTGTTTTTT.

This chain connects TRBV6-1 to TRBJ1-5; 9 bases agree with TRBD1. Germline V gene lookup returns CDR1 MNHNS and CDR2 SASEGT. The ends lost 4 bases at V and 7 bases at J; junction bases unmatched: 5. The CDR3 extends over 14 amino acids. The CDR3, as DNA: TGTGCCAGCAGTGCGGGACAGGGTCGGCAGCCCCAGCATTTT. This sequence encodes CASSAGQGRQPQHF.

This clonotype has more than one count but fewer than ten. This rearrangement joins TRBV5-1 to TRBJ2-3; tentatively, D is TRBD2 (6 bases). CDR1 is SGHRS, CDR2 YFSETQ, per germline. V was pared by 2 bases and J by 6 bases, with 19 bases between. The CDR3 extends over 16 amino acids. CDR3 bases: TGCGCCAGCAGCTTAGGAGCTAGCGTCGTTTGGGATACGCAGTATTTT. This encodes CASSLGASVVWDTQYF.

Only a few counts were recorded for this clonotype. J is TRBJ2-5 and V is TRBV7-8, with unresolved D. The DNA end favors TRBJ2-7, so the J call may be wrong. The CDR3 is made up of 15 amino acids. The V gene's germline CDR1 is SGHVS and CDR2 FQNEAQ. CDR3 amino acids: CASSLVGFGSYEQYF. In DNA, the CDR3 is TGTGCCAGCAGCCTAGTGGGGTTCGGGTCCTACGAGCAGTACTTC.

The rearrangement links TRBV24-1 to TRBJ2-3, with 7 nucleotides matching TRBD1. V was clipped by 1 base and J by 1 base; unmatched bases: 10. Germline V gene data show CDR1 as KGHDR and CDR2 as SFDVKD. CDR3 length equals 18 residues. The CDR3 DNA sequence: TGTGCCACCAGTGATTTTGGACAGGCTCCTCTCTGCACAGATACGCAGTATTTT. This sequence encodes CATSDFGQAPLCTDTQYF.

V is TRBV7-9 and J is TRBJ1-4; the D gene is possibly TRBD1 (5 bases). Trimming removed 5 bases from V and 11 bases from J, with 15 bases in between. Germline values: CDR1 SEHNR, CDR2 FQNEAQ (reference sequence). This CDR3 region has 13 residues. CDR3 DNA sequence: TGTGCCAGCAGCCCTGACAGCCAGAGGAAACTGTTTTTT. This codes for CASSPDSQRKLFF.

There are a few counts of this clonotype. V is TRBV20-1 and J is TRBJ2-3; D is uncertain. Trimming stripped 3 bases from V and 2 bases from J, with 9 bases between. This CDR3 is 13 amino acids long. Germline values: CDR1 DFQATT, CDR2 SNEGSKA (reference sequence). In DNA form, the CDR3 reads TGCAGTGCTAGTGGGCCCAACACAGATACGCAGTATTTT. Amino acids: CSASGPNTDTQYF.

The chain carries TRBV9 and TRBJ2-3; tentative D call: TRBD2 (5 bases). The CDR3 contains 14 residues. V dropped 0 bases and J dropped 4 bases, with 9 bases sitting between them. CDR1 is SGDLS and CDR2 is YYNGEE in the germline V gene. The DNA for the CDR3 is TGTGCCAGCAGCGTAGAAGGTAGCGCAGATACGCAGTATTTT. It codes for CASSVEGSADTQYF.